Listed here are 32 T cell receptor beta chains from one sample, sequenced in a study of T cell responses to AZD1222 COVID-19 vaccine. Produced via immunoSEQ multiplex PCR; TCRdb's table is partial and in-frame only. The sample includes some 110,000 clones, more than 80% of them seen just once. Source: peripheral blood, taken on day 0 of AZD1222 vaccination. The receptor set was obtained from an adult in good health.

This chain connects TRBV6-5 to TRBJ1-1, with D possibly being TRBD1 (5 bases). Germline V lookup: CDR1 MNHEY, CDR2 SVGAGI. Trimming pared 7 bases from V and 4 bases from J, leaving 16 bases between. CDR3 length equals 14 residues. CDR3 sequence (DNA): TGTGCCAGCACCTTACGGGGGTGGGGCACTGAAGCTTTCTTT. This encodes CASTLRGWGTEAFF.

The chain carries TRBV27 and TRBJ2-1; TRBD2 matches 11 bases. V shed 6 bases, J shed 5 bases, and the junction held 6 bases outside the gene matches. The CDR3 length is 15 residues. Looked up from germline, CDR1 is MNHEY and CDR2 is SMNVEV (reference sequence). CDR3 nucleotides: TGTGCCAGCAGCTATGGGACTAGCGGAAACAATGAGCAGTTCTTC. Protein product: CASSYGTSGNNEQFF.

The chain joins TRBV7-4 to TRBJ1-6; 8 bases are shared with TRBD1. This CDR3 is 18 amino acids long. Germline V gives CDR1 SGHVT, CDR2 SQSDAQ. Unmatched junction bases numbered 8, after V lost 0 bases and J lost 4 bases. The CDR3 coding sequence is TGTGCCAGCAGCTTAGCGCGCGACAGGGGCCAATATAATTCACCCCTCCACTTT. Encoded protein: CASSLARDRGQYNSPLHF.

The CDR3 loop reads CASSYWGSNQPQHF. DNA of the CDR3: TGTGCCAGCAGTTACTGGGGGAGCAATCAGCCCCAGCATTTT. The J gene is TRBJ1-5, the V gene TRBV6-6, with a possible D match to TRBD1 (5 bases). Germline CDR1 reads MNHNY; CDR2 reads SVGAGI (reference sequence). V shed 1 base and J shed 1 base, with 5 bases lying between them. The CDR3 covers 14 residues.

In DNA form, the CDR3 reads TGTGCCAGCAGTTTACAGGGGCGCAGGACCTACAATGAGCAGTTCTTC. It is translated as CASSLQGRRTYNEQFF. This chain joins TRBV28 and TRBJ2-1; D perhaps matches TRBD1 (6 bases). Germline V gene lookup returns CDR1 MDHEN and CDR2 SYDVKM. The CDR3 sequence is 16 residues long. Deletions cut 2 bases from V and 2 bases from J, with 13 bases between.

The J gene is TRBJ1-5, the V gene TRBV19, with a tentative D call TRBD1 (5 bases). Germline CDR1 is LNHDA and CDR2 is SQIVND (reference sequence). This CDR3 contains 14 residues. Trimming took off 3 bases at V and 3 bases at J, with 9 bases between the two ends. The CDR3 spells CASSIQGPNQPQHF. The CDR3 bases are TGTGCCAGTAGTATTCAGGGACCCAATCAGCCCCAGCATTTT.

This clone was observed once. The CDR3 DNA sequence: TGTGCCAGCAGCCTAGGGAAGGCTGAAGCTTTCTTT. Residues: CASSLGKAEAFF. The chain employs TRBV5-4 and TRBJ1-1; D is unclear. The CDR3 spans 12 residues. Looked up from germline, CDR1 is SGHNT and CDR2 is YYREEE (reference sequence). V gave up 4 bases and J gave up 6 bases, with 10 bases separating them.

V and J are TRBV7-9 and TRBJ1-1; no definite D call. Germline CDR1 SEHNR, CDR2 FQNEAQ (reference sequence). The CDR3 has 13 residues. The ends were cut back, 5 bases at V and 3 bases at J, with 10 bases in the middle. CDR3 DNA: TGTGCCAGCAGCGACGGGGTCCACACTGAAGCTTTCTTT. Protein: CASSDGVHTEAFF.

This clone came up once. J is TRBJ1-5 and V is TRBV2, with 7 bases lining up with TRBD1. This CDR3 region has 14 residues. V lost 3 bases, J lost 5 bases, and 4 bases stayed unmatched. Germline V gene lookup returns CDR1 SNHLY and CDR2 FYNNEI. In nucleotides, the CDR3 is TGTGCCAGCAGTGAGGGAGGGGGCGATCAGCCCCAGCATTTT. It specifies CASSEGGGDQPQHF.

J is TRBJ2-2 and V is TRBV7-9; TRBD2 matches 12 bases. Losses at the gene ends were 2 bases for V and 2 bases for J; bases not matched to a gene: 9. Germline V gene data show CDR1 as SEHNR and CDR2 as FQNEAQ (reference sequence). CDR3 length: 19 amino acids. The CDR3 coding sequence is TGTGCCAGCAGCTTAAAGGTGACTAGCGGGAGTCTAAACACCGGGGAGCTGTTTTTT. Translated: CASSLKVTSGSLNTGELFF.

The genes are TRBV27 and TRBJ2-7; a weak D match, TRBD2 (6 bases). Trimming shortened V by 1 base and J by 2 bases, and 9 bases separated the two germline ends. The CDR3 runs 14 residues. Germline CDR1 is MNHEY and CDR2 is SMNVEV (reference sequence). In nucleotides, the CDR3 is TGTGCCAGCAGTTTATTGGGGGGTACCTACGAGCAGTACTTC. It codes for CASSLLGGTYEQYF.

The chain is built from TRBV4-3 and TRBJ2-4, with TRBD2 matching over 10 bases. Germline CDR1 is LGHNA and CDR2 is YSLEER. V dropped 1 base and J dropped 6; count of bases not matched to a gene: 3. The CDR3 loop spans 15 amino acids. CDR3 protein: CASSQVSSGGNIQYF. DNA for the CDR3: TGCGCCAGCAGCCAAGTTTCTAGCGGGGGAAACATTCAGTACTTC.

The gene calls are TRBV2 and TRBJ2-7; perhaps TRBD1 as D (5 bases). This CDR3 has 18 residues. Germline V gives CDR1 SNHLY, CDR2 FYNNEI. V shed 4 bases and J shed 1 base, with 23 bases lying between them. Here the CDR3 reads CASSGALATDIPSYEQYF. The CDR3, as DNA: TGTGCCAGCAGTGGTGCCCTTGCGACAGATATTCCTTCCTACGAGCAGTACTTC. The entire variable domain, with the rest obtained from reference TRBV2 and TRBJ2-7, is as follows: EPEVTQTPSHQVTQMGQEVILRCVPISNHLYFYWYRQILGQKVEFLVSFYNNEISEKSEIFDDQFSVERPDGSNFTLKIRSTKLEDSAMYFCASSGALATDIPSYEQYFGPGTRLTVT.

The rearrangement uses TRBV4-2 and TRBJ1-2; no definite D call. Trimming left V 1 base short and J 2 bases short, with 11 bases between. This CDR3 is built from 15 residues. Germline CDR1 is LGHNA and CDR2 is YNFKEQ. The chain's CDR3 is CASSQGADSNYGYTF. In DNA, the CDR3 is TGTGCCAGCAGCCAAGGGGCAGATTCCAACTATGGCTACACCTTC.

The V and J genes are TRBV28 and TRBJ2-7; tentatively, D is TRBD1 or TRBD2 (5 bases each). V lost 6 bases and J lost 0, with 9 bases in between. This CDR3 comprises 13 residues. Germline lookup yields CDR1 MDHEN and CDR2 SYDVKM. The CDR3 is CASRGEASYEQYF. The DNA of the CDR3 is TGTGCCAGCAGGGGGGAAGCCTCCTACGAGCAGTACTTC.

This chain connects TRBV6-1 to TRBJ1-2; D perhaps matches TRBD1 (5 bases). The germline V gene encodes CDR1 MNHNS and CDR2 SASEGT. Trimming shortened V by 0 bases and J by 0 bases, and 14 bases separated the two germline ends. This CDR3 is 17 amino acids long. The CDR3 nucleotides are TGTGCCAGCAGTGAAGCGGCAGGACACAACCCTAACTATGGCTACACCTTC. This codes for CASSEAAGHNPNYGYTF.

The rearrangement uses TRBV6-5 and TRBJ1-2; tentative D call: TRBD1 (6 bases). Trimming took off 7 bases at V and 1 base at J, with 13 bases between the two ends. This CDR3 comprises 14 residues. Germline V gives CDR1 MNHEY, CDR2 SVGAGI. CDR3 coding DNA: TGTGCCAGCATACAACCAGGGGATAACTATGGCTACACCTTC. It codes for CASIQPGDNYGYTF.

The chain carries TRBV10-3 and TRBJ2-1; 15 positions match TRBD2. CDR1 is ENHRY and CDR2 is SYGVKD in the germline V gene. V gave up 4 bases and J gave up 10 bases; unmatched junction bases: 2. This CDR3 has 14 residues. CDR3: CAISGTSGGEEQFF. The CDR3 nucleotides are TGTGCCATCAGTGGGACTAGCGGGGGGGAGGAGCAGTTCTTC.

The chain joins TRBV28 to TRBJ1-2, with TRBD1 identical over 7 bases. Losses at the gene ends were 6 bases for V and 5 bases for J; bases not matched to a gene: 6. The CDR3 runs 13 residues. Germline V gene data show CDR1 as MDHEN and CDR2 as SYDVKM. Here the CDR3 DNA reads TGTGCCAGCAGGGGGACAGCTTTTTATGGCTACACCTTC. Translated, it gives CASRGTAFYGYTF.

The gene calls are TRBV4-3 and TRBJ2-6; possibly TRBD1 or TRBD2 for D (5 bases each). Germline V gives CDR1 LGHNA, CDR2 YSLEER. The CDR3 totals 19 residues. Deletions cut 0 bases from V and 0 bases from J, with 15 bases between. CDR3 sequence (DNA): TGCGCCAGCAGCCAAGATAGTGAGGGGACGCTCTCTGGGGCCAACGTCCTGACTTTC. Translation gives CASSQDSEGTLSGANVLTF.

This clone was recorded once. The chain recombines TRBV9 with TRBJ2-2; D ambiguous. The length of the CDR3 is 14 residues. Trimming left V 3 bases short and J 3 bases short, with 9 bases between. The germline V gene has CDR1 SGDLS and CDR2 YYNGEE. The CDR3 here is CASSAQDYTGELFF. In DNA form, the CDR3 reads TGTGCCAGCAGCGCCCAAGACTACACCGGGGAGCTGTTTTTT.

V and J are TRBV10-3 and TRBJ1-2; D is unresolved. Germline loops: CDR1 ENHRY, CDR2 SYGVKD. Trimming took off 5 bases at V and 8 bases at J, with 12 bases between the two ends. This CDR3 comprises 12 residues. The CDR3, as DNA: TGTGCCATCAGTTGGGCGGATTCGGGCTACACCTTC. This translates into CAISWADSGYTF.

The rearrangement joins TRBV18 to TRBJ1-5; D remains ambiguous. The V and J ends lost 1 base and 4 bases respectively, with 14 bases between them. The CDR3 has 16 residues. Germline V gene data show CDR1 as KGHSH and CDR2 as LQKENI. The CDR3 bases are TGTGCCAGCTCACCACAGGCAGTCCCAAGAAATCAGCCCCAGCATTTT. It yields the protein CASSPQAVPRNQPQHF.

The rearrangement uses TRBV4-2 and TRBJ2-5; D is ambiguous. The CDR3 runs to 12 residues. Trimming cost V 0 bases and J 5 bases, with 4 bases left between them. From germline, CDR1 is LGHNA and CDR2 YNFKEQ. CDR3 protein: CASSQDEETQYF. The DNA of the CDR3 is TGTGCCAGCAGCCAAGACGAGGAGACCCAGTACTTC.

The DNA for the CDR3 is TGTGCCAGCAGCTTGGGACAGGGGATCGCCTACGAGCAGTACTTC. It yields the protein CASSLGQGIAYEQYF. The chain links TRBV11-2 to TRBJ2-7, with 10 bases lining up with TRBD1. The CDR3 has 15 residues. V gave up 3 bases and J gave up 2 bases; unmatched junction bases: 4. CDR1 is SGHAT and CDR2 is FQNNGV in the germline V gene.

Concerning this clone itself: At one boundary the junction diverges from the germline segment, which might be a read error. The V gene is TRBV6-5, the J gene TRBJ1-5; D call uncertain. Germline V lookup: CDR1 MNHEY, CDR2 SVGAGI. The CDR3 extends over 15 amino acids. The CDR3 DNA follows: TGTGCCAGCAGACCGGACCGTTCGAGCAATCAGCCCCATCATTTT. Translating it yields CASRPDRSSNQPHHF.

The CDR3 DNA reads as TGCGCCAGCAGCTTCCGACTAGCGGGGAAACAAGAGACCCAGTACTTC. Encoded protein: CASSFRLAGKQETQYF. The chain links TRBV5-1 to TRBJ2-5, with 11 bases that match TRBD2. Germline V gene lookup returns CDR1 SGHRS and CDR2 YFSETQ. The V gene end was trimmed by 2 bases and the J gene end by 2 bases; junction bases not matched to a gene: 5. The CDR3 loop spans 16 amino acids.

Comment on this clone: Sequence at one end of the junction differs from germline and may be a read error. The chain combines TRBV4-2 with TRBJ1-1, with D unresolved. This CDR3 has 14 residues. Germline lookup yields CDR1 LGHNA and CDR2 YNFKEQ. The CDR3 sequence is CASSQELAPGEVFF. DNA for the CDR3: TGTGCCAGCAGCCAAGAATTGGCCCCGGGCGAAGTTTTCTTT.

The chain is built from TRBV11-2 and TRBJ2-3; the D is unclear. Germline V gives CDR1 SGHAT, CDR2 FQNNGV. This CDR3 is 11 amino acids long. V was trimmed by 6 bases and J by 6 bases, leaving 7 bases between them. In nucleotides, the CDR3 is TGTGCCAGCAGGAATCTGGATACGCAGTATTTT. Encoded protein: CASRNLDTQYF.

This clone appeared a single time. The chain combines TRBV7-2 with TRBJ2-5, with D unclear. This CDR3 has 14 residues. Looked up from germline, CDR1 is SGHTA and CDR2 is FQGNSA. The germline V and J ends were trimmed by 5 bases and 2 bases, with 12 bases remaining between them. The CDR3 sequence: CASSTRFGQETQYF. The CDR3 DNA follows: TGTGCCAGCAGCACCCGATTTGGGCAAGAGACCCAGTACTTC.

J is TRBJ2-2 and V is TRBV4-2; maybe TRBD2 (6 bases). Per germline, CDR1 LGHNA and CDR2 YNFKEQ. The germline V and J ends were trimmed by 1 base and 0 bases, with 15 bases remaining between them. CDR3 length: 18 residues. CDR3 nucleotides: TGTGCCAGCAGCCAAGGGCCCGTGGGACTTGCGAACACCGGGGAGCTGTTTTTT. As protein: CASSQGPVGLANTGELFF.

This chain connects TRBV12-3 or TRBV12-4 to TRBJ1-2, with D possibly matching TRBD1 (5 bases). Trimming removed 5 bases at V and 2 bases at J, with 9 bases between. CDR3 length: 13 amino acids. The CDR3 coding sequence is TGTGCCAGCAGTCAAACAGGAAACTATGGCTACACCTTC. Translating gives CASSQTGNYGYTF.